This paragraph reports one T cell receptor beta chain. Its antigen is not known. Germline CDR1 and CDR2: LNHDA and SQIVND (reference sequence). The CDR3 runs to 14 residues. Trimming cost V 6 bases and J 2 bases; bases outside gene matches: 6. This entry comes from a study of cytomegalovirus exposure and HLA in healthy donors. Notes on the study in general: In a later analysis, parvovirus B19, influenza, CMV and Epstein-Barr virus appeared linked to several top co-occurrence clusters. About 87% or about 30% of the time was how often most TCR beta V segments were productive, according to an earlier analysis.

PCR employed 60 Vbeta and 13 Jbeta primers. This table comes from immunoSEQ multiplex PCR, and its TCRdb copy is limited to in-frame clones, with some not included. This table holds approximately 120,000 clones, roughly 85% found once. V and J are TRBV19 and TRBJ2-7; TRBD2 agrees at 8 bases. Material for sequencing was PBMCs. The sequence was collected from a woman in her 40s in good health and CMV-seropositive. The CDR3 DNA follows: TGTGCCAGTAGATTGACTAGCGCAGCCTACGAGCAGTACTTC. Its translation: CASRLTSAAYEQYF.